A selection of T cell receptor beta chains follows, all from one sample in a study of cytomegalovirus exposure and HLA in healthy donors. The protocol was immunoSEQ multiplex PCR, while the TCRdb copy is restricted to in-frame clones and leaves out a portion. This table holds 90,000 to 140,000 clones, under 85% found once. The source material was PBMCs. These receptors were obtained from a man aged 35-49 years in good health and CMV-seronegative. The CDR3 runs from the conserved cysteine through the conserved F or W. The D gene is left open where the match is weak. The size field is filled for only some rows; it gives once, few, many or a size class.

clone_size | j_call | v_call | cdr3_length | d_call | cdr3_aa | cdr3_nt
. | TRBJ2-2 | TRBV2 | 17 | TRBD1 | CASSDGGQGYNTGELFF | TGTGCCAGCAGTGACGGGGGACAGGGGTATAACACCGGGGAGCTGTTTTTT
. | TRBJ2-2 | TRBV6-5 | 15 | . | CASSPPGQNTGELFF | TGTGCCAGCAGCCCTCCGGGACAGAACACCGGGGAGCTGTTTTTT
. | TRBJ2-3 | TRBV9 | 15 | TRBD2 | CASSVISGSSDTQYF | TGTGCCAGCAGCGTGATAAGCGGGAGCTCAGATACGCAGTATTTT
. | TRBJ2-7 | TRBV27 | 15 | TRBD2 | CASSSGGGGSYEQYF | TGTGCCAGCAGTTCCGGCGGGGGGGGAAGCTACGAGCAGTACTTC
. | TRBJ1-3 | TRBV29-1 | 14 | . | CSVGKDSRGNTIYF | TGCAGCGTTGGAAAGGACAGCCGAGGAAACACCATATATTTT
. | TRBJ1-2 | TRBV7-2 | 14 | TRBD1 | CASSFYGQGRGYTF | TGTGCCAGCAGCTTCTATGGACAGGGCCGCGGCTACACCTTC
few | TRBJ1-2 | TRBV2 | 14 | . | CASSGRGFGYGYTF | TGTGCCAGCAGTGGCAGGGGTTTCGGCTATGGCTACACCTTC
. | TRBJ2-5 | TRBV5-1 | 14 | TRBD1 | CASSPDRAQETQYF | TGCGCCAGCAGCCCGGACAGGGCACAAGAGACCCAGTACTTC
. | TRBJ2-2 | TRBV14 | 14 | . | CASSQESRSGELFF | TGTGCCAGCAGCCAAGAGTCCCGTTCCGGGGAGCTGTTTTTT
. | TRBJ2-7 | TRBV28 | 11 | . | CASTSRYEQYF | TGTGCCAGCACCTCCCGCTACGAGCAGTACTTC
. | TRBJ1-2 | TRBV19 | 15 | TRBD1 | CASSSRTGGDYGYTF | TGTGCCAGTAGTTCGCGGACAGGGGGCGACTATGGCTACACCTTC
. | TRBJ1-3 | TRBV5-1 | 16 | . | CASSRISQGPGNTIYF | TGCGCCAGCAGCCGCATTTCCCAGGGGCCAGGAAACACCATATATTTT
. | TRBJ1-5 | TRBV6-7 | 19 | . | CASTTHRDCFPYCNQPQHF | TGTGCCAGCACCACCCACCGGGACTGCTTTCCGTATTGCAATCAGCCCCAGCATTTT
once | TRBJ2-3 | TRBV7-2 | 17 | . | CASSLAWAVTSTDTQYF | TGTGCCAGCAGCTTAGCTTGGGCTGTTACTAGCACAGATACGCAGTATTTT
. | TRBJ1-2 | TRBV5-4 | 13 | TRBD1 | CASSYGTEDGYTF | TGTGCCAGCAGCTACGGGACAGAAGATGGCTACACCTTC
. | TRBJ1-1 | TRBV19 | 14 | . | CASSIFKGGTEAFF | TGTGCCAGTAGTATTTTTAAGGGAGGCACTGAAGCTTTCTTT
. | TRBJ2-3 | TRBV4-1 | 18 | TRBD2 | CASSQRTSGRADTDTQYF | TGCGCCAGCAGCCAAAGGACTAGCGGGAGGGCGGATACAGATACGCAGTATTTT
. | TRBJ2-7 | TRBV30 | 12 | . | CTWSDRTYEQYF | TGTACCTGGAGTGACAGAACCTACGAGCAGTACTTC
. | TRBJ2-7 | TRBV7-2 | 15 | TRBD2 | CASSLARLAVYEQYF | TGTGCCAGCAGCTTAGCAAGACTAGCGGTCTACGAGCAGTACTTC
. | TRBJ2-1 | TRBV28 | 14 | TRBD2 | CASSYLTSGNEQFF | TGTGCCAGCAGTTATTTGACTAGCGGCAATGAGCAGTTCTTC
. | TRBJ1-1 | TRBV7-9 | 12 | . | CASREANTEAFF | TGTGCCAGCAGGGAGGCGAACACTGAAGCTTTCTTT
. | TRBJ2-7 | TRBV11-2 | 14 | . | CASRVGHSSYEQYF | TGTGCCAGCAGAGTAGGACACTCCTCCTACGAGCAGTACTTC
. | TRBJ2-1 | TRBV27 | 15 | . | CASSPPEDWINEQFF | TGTGCCAGCAGTCCCCCCGAGGACTGGATCAATGAGCAGTTCTTC
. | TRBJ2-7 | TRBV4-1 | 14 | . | CASSQVATRNEQYF | TGCGCCAGCAGCCAAGTCGCGACGAGGAACGAGCAGTACTTC
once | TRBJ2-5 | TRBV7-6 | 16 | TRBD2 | CASSSSLAGGRETQYF | TGTGCCAGCAGCTCCTCACTAGCGGGGGGGCGTGAGACCCAGTACTTC
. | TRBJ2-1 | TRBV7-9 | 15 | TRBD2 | CASSLANSGSDEQFF | TGTGCCAGCAGCTTAGCGAATAGCGGGAGCGATGAGCAGTTCTTC
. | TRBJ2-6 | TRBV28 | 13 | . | CASIRAGANVLTF | TGTGCCAGCATCCGGGCTGGGGCCAACGTCCTGACTTTC
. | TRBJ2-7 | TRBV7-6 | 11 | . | CASKSPGEQYF | TGTGCCAGCAAGAGTCCGGGCGAGCAGTACTTC
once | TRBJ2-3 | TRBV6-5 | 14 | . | CASSSQGSVDTQYF | TGTGCCAGCAGTTCTCAGGGCTCTGTCGATACGCAGTATTTT
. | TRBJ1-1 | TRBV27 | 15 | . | CASSLYGGMNTEAFF | TGTGCCAGCAGTTTATATGGAGGGATGAACACTGAAGCTTTCTTT
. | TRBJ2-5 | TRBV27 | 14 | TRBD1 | CASSFGPGQETQYF | TGTGCCAGCAGTTTTGGGCCGGGACAGGAGACCCAGTACTTC
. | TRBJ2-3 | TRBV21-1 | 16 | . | CASSKAREKETDTQYF | TGTGCCAGCAGCAAAGCTAGGGAGAAGGAAACAGATACGCAGTATTTT